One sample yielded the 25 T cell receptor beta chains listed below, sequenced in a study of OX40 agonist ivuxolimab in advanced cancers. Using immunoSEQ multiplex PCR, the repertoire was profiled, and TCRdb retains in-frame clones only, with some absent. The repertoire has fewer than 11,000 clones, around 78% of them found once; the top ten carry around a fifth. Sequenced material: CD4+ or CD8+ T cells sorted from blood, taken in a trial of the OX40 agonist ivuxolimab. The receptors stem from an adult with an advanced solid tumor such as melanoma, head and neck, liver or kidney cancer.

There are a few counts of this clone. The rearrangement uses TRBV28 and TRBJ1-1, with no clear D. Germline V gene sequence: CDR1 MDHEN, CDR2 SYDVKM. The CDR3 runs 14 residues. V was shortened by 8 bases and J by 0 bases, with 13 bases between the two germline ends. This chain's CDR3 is CASASTGLNTEAFF. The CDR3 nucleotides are TGTGCCAGCGCCTCGACGGGGTTGAACACTGAAGCTTTCTTT.

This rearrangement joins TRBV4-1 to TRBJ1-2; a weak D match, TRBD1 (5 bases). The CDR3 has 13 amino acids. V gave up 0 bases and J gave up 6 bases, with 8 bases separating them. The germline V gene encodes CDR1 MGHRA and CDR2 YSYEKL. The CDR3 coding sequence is TGCGCCAGCAGCCAAGACCGGGGGGATGGCTACACCTTC. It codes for CASSQDRGDGYTF.

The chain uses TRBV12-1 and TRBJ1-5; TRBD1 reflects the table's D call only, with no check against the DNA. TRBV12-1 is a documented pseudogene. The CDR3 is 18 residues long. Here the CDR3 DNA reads TGTGCCAGCAGCCTTCCGGGACAGAATTCGATAGGGATAGGCCCCCAGCATTTT. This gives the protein CASSLPGQNSIGIGPQHF.

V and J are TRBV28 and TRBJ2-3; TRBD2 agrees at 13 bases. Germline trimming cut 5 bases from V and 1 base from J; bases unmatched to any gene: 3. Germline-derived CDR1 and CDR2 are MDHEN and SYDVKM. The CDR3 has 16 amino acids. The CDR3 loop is CASSHGLAGGTDTQYF. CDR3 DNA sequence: TGTGCCAGCAGTCACGGACTAGCGGGGGGCACAGATACGCAGTATTTT.

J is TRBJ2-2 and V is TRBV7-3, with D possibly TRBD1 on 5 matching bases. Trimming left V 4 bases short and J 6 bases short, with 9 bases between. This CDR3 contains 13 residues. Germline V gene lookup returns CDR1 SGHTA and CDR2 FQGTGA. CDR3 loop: CASSSDKAGELFF. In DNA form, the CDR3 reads TGTGCCAGCAGCTCGGACAAGGCCGGGGAGCTGTTTTTT.

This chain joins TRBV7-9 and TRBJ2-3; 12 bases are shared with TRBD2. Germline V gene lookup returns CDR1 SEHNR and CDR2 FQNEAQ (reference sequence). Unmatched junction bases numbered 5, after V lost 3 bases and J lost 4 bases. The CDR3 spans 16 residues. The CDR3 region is CASSFSLAGGPDTQYF. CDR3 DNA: TGTGCCAGCAGCTTTTCGCTAGCGGGGGGGCCAGATACGCAGTATTTT.

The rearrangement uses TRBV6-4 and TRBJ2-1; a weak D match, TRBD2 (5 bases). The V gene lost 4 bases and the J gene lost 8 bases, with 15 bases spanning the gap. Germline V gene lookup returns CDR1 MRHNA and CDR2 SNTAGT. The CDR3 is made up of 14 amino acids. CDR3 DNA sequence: TGTGCCAGCAGTGTGAGGGTCGGGTTCGATGAGCAGTTCTTC. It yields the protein CASSVRVGFDEQFF.

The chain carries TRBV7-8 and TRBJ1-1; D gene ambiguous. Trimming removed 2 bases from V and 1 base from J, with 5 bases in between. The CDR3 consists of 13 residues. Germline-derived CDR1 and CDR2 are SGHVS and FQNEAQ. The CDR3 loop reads CASSLWENTEAFF. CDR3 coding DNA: TGTGCCAGCAGCTTATGGGAGAACACTGAAGCTTTCTTT.

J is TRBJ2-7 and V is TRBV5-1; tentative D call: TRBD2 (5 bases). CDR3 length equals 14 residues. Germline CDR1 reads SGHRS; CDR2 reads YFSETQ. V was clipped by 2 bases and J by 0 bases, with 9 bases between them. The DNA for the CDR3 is TGCGCCAGCAGCTTAGACGGGAACTCCTACGAGCAGTACTTC. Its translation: CASSLDGNSYEQYF.

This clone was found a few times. As DNA, the CDR3 is TGTGCCAGCACAGCCGGCGGGAGAAGCTCCTACAATGAGCAGTTCTTC. As protein: CASTAGGRSSYNEQFF. This chain uses TRBV28 with TRBJ2-1; 7 nucleotides agree with TRBD2. The CDR3 extends over 16 amino acids. J lost 0 bases, V lost 7 bases, and 9 bases had no gene match. Looked up from germline, CDR1 is MDHEN and CDR2 is SYDVKM.

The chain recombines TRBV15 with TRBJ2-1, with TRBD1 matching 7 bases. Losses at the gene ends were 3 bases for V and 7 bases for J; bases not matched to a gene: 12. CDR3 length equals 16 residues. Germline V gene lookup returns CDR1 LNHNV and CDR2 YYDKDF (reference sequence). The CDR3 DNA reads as TGTGCCACCAGCAGGCCGAGACAGGGAACGAGGAATGAGCAGTTCTTC. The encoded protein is CATSRPRQGTRNEQFF.

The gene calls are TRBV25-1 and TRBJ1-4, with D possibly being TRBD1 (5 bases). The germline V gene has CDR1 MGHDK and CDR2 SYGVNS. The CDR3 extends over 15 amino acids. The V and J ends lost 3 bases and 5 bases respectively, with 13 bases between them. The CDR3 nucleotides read TGTGCCAGCAGTGATCCACAAGACAGCAATGAAAAACTGTTTTTT. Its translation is CASSDPQDSNEKLFF.

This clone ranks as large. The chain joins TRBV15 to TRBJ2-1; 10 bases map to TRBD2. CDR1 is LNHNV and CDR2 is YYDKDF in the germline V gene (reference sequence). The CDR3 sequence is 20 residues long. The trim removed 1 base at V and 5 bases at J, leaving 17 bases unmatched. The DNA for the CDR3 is TGTGCCACCAGCAGAGCGGGTAGGCTAGCGGGGGCCAAGGTGAACAATGAGCAGTTCTTC. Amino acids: CATSRAGRLAGAKVNNEQFF.

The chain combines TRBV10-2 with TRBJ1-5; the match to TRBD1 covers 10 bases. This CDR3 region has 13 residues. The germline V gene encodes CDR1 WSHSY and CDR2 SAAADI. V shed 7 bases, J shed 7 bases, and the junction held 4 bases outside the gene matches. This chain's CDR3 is CASTGQGGQPQHF. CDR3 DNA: TGCGCCAGCACAGGACAGGGGGGCCAGCCCCAGCATTTT.

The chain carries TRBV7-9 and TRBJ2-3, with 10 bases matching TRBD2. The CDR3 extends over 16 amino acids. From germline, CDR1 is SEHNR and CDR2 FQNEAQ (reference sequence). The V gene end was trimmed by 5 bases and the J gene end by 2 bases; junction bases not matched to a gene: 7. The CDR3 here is CASSEASGGVTDTQYF. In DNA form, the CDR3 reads TGTGCCAGCAGCGAAGCTAGCGGGGGAGTCACAGATACGCAGTATTTT.

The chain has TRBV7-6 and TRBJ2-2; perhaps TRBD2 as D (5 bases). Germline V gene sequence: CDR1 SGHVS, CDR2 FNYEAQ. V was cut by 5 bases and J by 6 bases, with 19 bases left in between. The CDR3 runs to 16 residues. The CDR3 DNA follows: TGTGCCAGCAGCCCCTTTGGGAGCATCGGGTCCGGGGAGCTGTTTTTT. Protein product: CASSPFGSIGSGELFF.

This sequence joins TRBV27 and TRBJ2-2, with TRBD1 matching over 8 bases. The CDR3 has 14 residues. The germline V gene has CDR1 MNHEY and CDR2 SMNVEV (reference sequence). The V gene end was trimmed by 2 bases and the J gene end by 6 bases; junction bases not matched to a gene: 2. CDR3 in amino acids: CASSLDRGAGELFF. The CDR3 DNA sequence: TGTGCCAGCAGTTTAGACAGGGGCGCCGGGGAGCTGTTTTTT.

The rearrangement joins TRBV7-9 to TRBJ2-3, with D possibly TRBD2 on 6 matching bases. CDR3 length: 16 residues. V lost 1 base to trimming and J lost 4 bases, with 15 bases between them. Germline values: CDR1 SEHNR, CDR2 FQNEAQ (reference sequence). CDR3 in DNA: TGTGCCAGCAGCTTAGGGGGGGAATACCGGGCAGATACGCAGTATTTT. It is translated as CASSLGGEYRADTQYF. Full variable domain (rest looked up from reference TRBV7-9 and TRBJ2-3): DTGVSQNPRHKITKRGQNVTFRCDPISEHNRLYWYRQTLGQGPEFLTYFQNEAQLEKSRLLSDRFSAERPKGSFSTLEIQRTEQGDSAMYLCASSLGGEYRADTQYFGPGTRLTVL.

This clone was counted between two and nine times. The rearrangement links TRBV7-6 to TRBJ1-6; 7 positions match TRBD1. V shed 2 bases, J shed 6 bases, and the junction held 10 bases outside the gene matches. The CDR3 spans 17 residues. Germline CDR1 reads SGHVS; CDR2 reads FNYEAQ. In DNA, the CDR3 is TGTGCCAGCAGCTTAAATCCTCTTAGGGACAGTAATTCACCCCTCCACTTT. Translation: CASSLNPLRDSNSPLHF.

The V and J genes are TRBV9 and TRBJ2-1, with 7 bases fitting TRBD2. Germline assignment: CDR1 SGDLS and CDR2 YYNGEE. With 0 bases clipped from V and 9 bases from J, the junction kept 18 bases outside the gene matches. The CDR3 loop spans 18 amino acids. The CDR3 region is CASSVAYNHPAGRLEQFF. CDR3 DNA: TGTGCCAGCAGCGTAGCTTACAATCATCCAGCGGGGAGGCTTGAGCAGTTCTTC.

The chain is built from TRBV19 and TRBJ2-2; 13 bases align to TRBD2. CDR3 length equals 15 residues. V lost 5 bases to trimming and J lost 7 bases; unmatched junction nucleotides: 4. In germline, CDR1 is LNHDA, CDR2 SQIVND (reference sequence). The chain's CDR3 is CASSRWTSGGGELFF. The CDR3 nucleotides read TGTGCCAGTAGTCGTTGGACTAGCGGGGGCGGGGAGCTGTTTTTT.

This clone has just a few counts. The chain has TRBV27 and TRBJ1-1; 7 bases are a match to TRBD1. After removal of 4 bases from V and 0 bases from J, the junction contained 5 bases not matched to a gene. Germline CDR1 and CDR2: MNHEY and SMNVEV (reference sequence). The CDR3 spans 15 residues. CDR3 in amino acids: CASSSLTGLNTEAFF. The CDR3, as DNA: TGTGCCAGCAGTTCCTTGACAGGGTTGAACACTGAAGCTTTCTTT.

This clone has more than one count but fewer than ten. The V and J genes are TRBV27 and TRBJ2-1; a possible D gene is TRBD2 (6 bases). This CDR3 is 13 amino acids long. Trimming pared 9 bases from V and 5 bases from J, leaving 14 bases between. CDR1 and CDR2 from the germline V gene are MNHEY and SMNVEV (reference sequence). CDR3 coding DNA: TGTGCCAGTGAGGGACTTGGTGACAATGAGCAGTTCTTC. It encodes CASEGLGDNEQFF.

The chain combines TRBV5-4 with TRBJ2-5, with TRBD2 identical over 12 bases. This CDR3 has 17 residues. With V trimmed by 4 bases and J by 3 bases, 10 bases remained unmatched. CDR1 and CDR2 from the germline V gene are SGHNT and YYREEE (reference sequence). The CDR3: CASSPGGRLAGEETQYF. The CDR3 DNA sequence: TGTGCCAGCAGCCCTGGAGGTAGACTAGCGGGGGAAGAGACCCAGTACTTC.

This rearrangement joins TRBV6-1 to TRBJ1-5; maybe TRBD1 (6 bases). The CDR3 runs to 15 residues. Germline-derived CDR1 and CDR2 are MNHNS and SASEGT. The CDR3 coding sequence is TGTGCGGTGGCGCAGGGGTCTTATAGCAATCAGCCCCAGCATTTT. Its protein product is CAVAQGSYSNQPQHF.